This T cell receptor beta chain was obtained from a study of blood T cell repertoires in COVID-19. Study summary: There were acute and convalescent COVID-19 samples, and they came from the United States, Italy and Spain. Sources were T cells, B-cell-depleted T cells, or PBMCs; the material itself was cDNA or gDNA.

Recruited during active infection, patients (from Seattle) were subsequently followed longitudinally. The method was immunoSEQ multiplex PCR; TCRdb's version includes in-frame clones alone and lacks a portion of them. Here the sample spans some 94,000 clones, approximately 90% being singletons. This receptor was taken from a woman between 55 and 75 years old with COVID-19, enrolled during active disease. The material sequenced was peripheral blood.

CDR3 residues: CATSRGQGLGQETQYF. DNA of the CDR3: TGTGCCACCAGCAGAGGACAGGGTCTGGGACAAGAGACCCAGTACTTC. The V and J genes are TRBV15 and TRBJ2-5; TRBD1 agrees at 7 bases. The CDR3 spans 16 residues. The ends lost 1 base at V and 2 bases at J; junction bases unmatched: 7. Germline lookup yields CDR1 LNHNV and CDR2 YYDKDF (reference sequence).